The rows below give T cell receptor beta chains drawn from one sample of a study of blood T cell repertoires in COVID-19. Profiled with immunoSEQ multiplex PCR; TCRdb holds only in-frame clones, not every one. The sample yields roughly 500,000 clones, roughly 90% seen once. Specimen: PBMCs or T cells enriched from blood (not recorded which). These receptors came from a middle-aged woman who had recovered from COVID-19. CDR3s include the opening cysteine and the closing phenylalanine or tryptophan. D genes are given only for firm matches. Part of the rows lack a size; the others show once, few, many or a class for expanded clones.

CDR3aa,CDR3nt,abundance,v_gene,j_gene,d_gene
CASSLWSGSYSYEQYF,TGTGCCAGCAGTTTATGGAGCGGGAGTTACTCCTACGAGCAGTACTTC,-,TRBV28,TRBJ2-7,TRBD2
CASSLGTLEGRRETQYF,TGTGCCAGCAGCTTAGGGACTCTAGAAGGTAGAAGAGAGACCCAGTACTTC,-,TRBV7-8,TRBJ2-5,-
CASSLDESRITYEQYF,TGTGCCAGCAGCTTGGACGAAAGCAGGATCACCTACGAGCAGTACTTC,-,TRBV5-5,TRBJ2-7,-
CASSLSVGERANEQFF,TGTGCCAGCAGTTTATCGGTGGGGGAGCGGGCCAATGAGCAGTTCTTC,-,TRBV27,TRBJ2-1,-
CASSAGRTGPYEQYF,TGCGCCAGCAGCGCAGGCAGGACAGGGCCCTACGAGCAGTACTTC,-,TRBV5-1,TRBJ2-7,TRBD1
CASSYRTSGSRNEQYF,TGTGCCAGCAGTTACCGAACTAGCGGGAGTCGCAACGAGCAGTACTTC,-,TRBV6-2/TRBV6-3,TRBJ2-7,TRBD2
CASSPYVYGYTF,TGTGCCAGCTCACCATATGTCTATGGCTACACCTTC,-,TRBV18,TRBJ1-2,-
CATSDRTELYF,TGTGCCACCAGTGATAGGACAGAGCTATACTTC,-,TRBV24-1,TRBJ2-5,-
CASSLRAGDTGELFF,TGCGCCAGCAGCCTGAGGGCAGGGGACACCGGGGAGCTGTTTTTT,-,TRBV5-1,TRBJ2-2,-
CASSPSGGISGNTIYF,TGTGCCAGCTCACCTTCGGGGGGGATCTCTGGAAACACCATATATTTT,-,TRBV18,TRBJ1-3,-
CASSPGQIQPQHF,TGTGCCAGCAGTCCAGGGCAAATCCAGCCCCAGCATTTT,few,TRBV7-9,TRBJ1-5,-
CASSQRLMNTGELFF,TGTGCCAGCAGCCAGAGACTGATGAACACCGGGGAGCTGTTTTTT,few,TRBV7-2,TRBJ2-2,-
CASSYSQSRTGELFF,TGTGCCAGCAGCTATTCCCAGTCCAGGACCGGGGAGCTGTTTTTT,once,TRBV11-3,TRBJ2-2,-
CASSRGAGVRNDAEQFF,TGCGCCAGCAGCCGCGGGGCGGGAGTAAGGAATGATGCGGAGCAGTTCTTC,-,TRBV4-3,TRBJ2-1,TRBD2
CAISDNPNYGYTF,TGTGCCATCAGTGACAATCCAAACTATGGCTACACCTTC,-,TRBV10-3,TRBJ1-2,-
CASSQDRTSPYNEQFF,TGCGCCAGCAGCCAAGATAGGACTAGCCCCTACAATGAGCAGTTCTTC,-,TRBV4-1,TRBJ2-1,TRBD2
CATSRDTGYEQYF,TGTGCCACCAGCAGAGATACGGGCTACGAGCAGTACTTC,-,TRBV15,TRBJ2-7,-
CASSRSGLINTEAFF,TGCGCCAGCAGCCGCAGCGGACTGATTAACACTGAAGCTTTCTTT,-,TRBV4-3,TRBJ1-1,-
CASSQDVSSGGRSYEQYF,TGCGCCAGCAGCCAAGATGTCTCTAGCGGGGGCCGGTCCTACGAGCAGTACTTC,once,TRBV4-3,TRBJ2-7,TRBD2
CASSPTSGRPKNIQYF,TGTGCCAGCAGTCCGACTAGCGGGAGGCCGAAAAACATTCAGTACTTC,once,TRBV2,TRBJ2-4,TRBD2
CASSLEDRGPEQYF,TGTGCCAGCAGTCTAGAGGACAGGGGGCCCGAGCAGTACTTC,-,TRBV3-1/TRBV3-2,TRBJ2-7,TRBD1
CASSLGGTGASSGGYTF,TGTGCCAGCAGCTTAGGTGGGACAGGGGCTAGCTCTGGTGGCTACACCTTC,-,TRBV7-9,TRBJ1-2,TRBD1
CASRLGQRSEAFF,TGTGCCAGCAGGCTGGGACAGCGAAGCGAAGCTTTCTTT,-,TRBV12-3/TRBV12-4,TRBJ1-1,TRBD1
CATRAGTEKLNTEAFF,TGCGCCACCCGGGCGGGAACAGAAAAGCTGAACACTGAAGCTTTCTTT,once,TRBV4-3,TRBJ1-1,-
CASSPRTGELFF,TGTGCCAGCAGCCCACGGACCGGGGAGCTGTTTTTT,-,TRBV7-8,TRBJ2-2,-
CSASDSLQETQYF,TGCAGTGCTAGTGACAGTTTACAAGAGACCCAGTACTTC,-,TRBV20-1,TRBJ2-5,-
CASSYRTSGVHNEQFF,TGTGCCAGCAGTTACCGGACTAGCGGGGTACACAATGAGCAGTTCTTC,-,TRBV6-5,TRBJ2-1,TRBD2
CASSSSRETSSGSLDTQYF,TGTGCCAGTAGTAGTAGCCGAGAGACGAGTAGCGGATCTTTAGATACGCAGTATTTT,once,TRBV19,TRBJ2-3,-
CASSSPNSGRNEQYF,TGCGCCAGCAGTTCTCCTAATAGCGGGAGGAATGAGCAGTACTTC,-,TRBV10-1,TRBJ2-7,TRBD2
CASSQPSGSFTGELFF,TGTGCCAGCAGCCAACCCAGCGGGAGCTTCACCGGGGAGCTGTTTTTT,-,TRBV11-3,TRBJ2-2,TRBD2
CASSLASELVGYNEQFF,TGTGCCAGCAGCTTGGCCAGCGAGCTAGTGGGTTACAATGAGCAGTTCTTC,-,TRBV5-8,TRBJ2-1,-
CASSVAGTGGGNTIYF,TGTGCCAGCAGCGTAGCGGGGACAGGAGGCGGAAACACCATATATTTT,-,TRBV9,TRBJ1-3,TRBD1
CASSEGTSGVNTGELFF,TGTGCCAGCAGTGAGGGGACTAGCGGGGTGAACACCGGGGAGCTGTTTTTT,-,TRBV2,TRBJ2-2,TRBD2
CATGEQGAGGYTF,TGTGCCACCGGGGAACAGGGGGCAGGTGGCTACACCTTC,-,TRBV19,TRBJ1-2,TRBD1
CASSPTGDPFYNEQFF,TGTGCCAGCTCACCTACAGGGGACCCCTTTTACAATGAGCAGTTCTTC,once,TRBV18,TRBJ2-1,TRBD1
CASSSEASEQFF,TGTGCCAGCTCATCCGAGGCTAGTGAGCAGTTCTTC,-,TRBV18,TRBJ2-1,-
CASSPIRGGAEDTQYF,TGTGCCAGCTCACCAATCCGTGGGGGGGCGGAGGATACGCAGTATTTT,-,TRBV18,TRBJ2-3,-
CASTSGGNTEAFF,TGTGCCAGCACATCAGGGGGGAACACTGAAGCTTTCTTT,-,TRBV6-5,TRBJ1-1,TRBD1
CASSSRSGSGEQYF,TGTGCCAGCAGCTCCCGTAGCGGGAGCGGAGAGCAGTACTTC,-,TRBV7-9,TRBJ2-7,TRBD2
CSVDQGAAIGQFF,TGCAGCGTTGACCAGGGCGCGGCGATCGGGCAGTTCTTC,few,TRBV29-1,TRBJ2-1,-
CASSSRLAGAGDEQYF,TGTGCCAGCAGCTCTCGTCTAGCGGGAGCAGGAGACGAGCAGTACTTC,few,TRBV5-6,TRBJ2-7,TRBD2
CASSATGTSGRRGEQFF,TGTGCCAGCAGCGCCACCGGGACTAGCGGGAGGAGAGGTGAGCAGTTCTTC,-,TRBV7-2,TRBJ2-1,TRBD2
CASREAPQGGTLGEQYF,TGTGCCAGCAGGGAAGCCCCTCAGGGGGGAACCCTGGGAGAGCAGTACTTC,-,TRBV6-1,TRBJ2-7,-
CASSPRGQGAAYEQYF,TGTGCCAGCAGCCCTAGGGGACAGGGGGCGGCCTACGAGCAGTACTTC,-,TRBV11-2,TRBJ2-7,TRBD1
CASSQEWSWEGLPPTYEQYF,TGTGCCAGCAGCCAAGAGTGGTCGTGGGAGGGCCTCCCTCCTACCTACGAGCAGTACTTC,-,TRBV4-2,TRBJ2-7,TRBD2
CANTGGGPPYNEQFF,TGTGCCAATACCGGCGGAGGCCCTCCCTACAATGAGCAGTTCTTC,-,TRBV19,TRBJ2-1,-
CASSRDPSRETQYF,TGTGCCAGCAGCCGAGATCCGAGCCGAGAGACCCAGTACTTC,-,TRBV7-8,TRBJ2-5,-
CASSIRDRDHNEQFF,TGTGCCAGTAGTATCCGGGACAGGGACCACAATGAGCAGTTCTTC,-,TRBV19,TRBJ2-1,TRBD1
CASSPLLAGSRDTQYF,TGTGCCAGCAGCCCACTATTAGCGGGATCAAGAGATACGCAGTATTTT,-,TRBV5-5,TRBJ2-3,TRBD2
CASSYSLRTSGTNPYEQYF,TGTGCCAGCAGTTACTCCCTACGGACTAGCGGGACGAACCCCTACGAGCAGTACTTC,-,TRBV6-2/TRBV6-3,TRBJ2-7,TRBD2
CASSSGYTGELFF,TGTGCCAGCAGCTCGGGGTACACCGGGGAGCTGTTTTTT,-,TRBV2,TRBJ2-2,-
CASSTPGATNEKLFF,TGTGCCAGCAGTACCCCAGGTGCAACTAATGAAAAACTGTTTTTT,-,TRBV27,TRBJ1-4,-
CASSPGSSYEQYF,TGTGCCAGCAGTCCTGGCTCGTCCTACGAGCAGTACTTC,-,TRBV27,TRBJ2-7,-
CASSLRQPLEQFF,TGTGCCAGCAGTTTAAGACAGCCCCTTGAGCAGTTCTTC,-,TRBV12-3/TRBV12-4,TRBJ2-1,-